The present T cell receptor (beta chain) was sequenced within a study of blood T cells in healthy people across ages (dated by TCRdb to the mid-2010s). With respect to the entire study: In model experiments, template switching captured about one uniquely barcoded TCR beta cDNA molecule for every two T cells. Age-related changes in TCR beta repertoire diversity were measured in the study by deep sequencing normalized with unique cDNA molecular identifiers. Four age groups were formed from the donors: young (average roughly 15 years), middle-aged (just under 40), aged (under 70) and long-lived (roughly 81). To avoid experimental bias, donors of different ages were distributed randomly across sequencing lanes. Using the same blood draw, the study looked at two additional independent replicas of 1 million unique cDNA reads for two donors, one aged 18 to 30 and the other aged 80 or older. What the work shows at the level of the full study, not this receptor alone: Compared with the aged group, the long-lived group had more naive CD4+ T cells, fewer expanded clones and increased TCR diversity, a pattern suggesting age selection. Because profiling used bulk unsorted PBMCs, naive and antigen-experienced compartments could not be compared conclusively. Estimates of total diversity based on one million sequenced T cells were considered lower bounds and underestimates. A strong correlation was found between observed TCR beta diversity and the percentage of naive T cells measured by flow cytometry. Because the CMV infection status of the donors was unknown, age-related changes in expanded clonotypes may potentially have been confounded. As age increased, observed TCR beta diversity per million T cells dropped in a roughly linear way, and a significant reduction was already evident by age 40.

From a lookup of the germline V gene (reference sequence), CDR1 and CDR2 are SGHKS and YYEKEE. At the junction V is shortened by 1 base and J by 8 bases; bases outside the gene matches: 8. The CDR3 covers 15 residues, taking in both the cysteine and the phenylalanine. CDR3 DNA is the only sequence kept; it has 45 bases, read in frame from the first base. The approximately 40 donors, aged about 6 to 100 years, were systemically healthy Caucasian individuals from Russia. Each donor gave around 9.5 milliliters of peripheral blood, collected into EDTA-treated Vacutainer tubes. Ficoll-Paque density-gradient centrifugation was used to isolate PBMCs, with at least 6 million obtained per sample. Total RNA, at least 5.5 micrograms per sample, was extracted from PBMCs with Trizol reagent. Naive CD45RAhigh/CD27high T cell percentages were measured by flow cytometry on a PBMC aliquot from every donor. Library method: 5' RACE. Sequenced on an Illumina HiSeq 2500. A second 7 to 11 cycle PCR used a sample-barcoded 5' primer and a J-beta primer mix. Each TCR beta cDNA molecule received a unique molecular identifier from a template-switch 5' adaptor carrying 12 random nucleotides. Each sample yielded at least 2.5 million CDR3-containing paired-end reads. All of the RNA was converted into first-strand cDNA using the Mint cDNA synthesis kit, with a TRBC-specific oligonucleotide serving as the primer. All cDNA was treated with uracil-DNA glycosylase and then went through a first 18-cycle PCR with the universal primers M1SS and BC2_uni_R. The study's own analysis went as follows. Normalization of each sample was performed by random selection of 1 million high-quality reads, each carrying a distinct molecular identifier. Reads with shared molecular identifiers were discarded instead of being binned into consensus sequences. MiTCR, with a Q25 quality threshold and the strictest error-elimination algorithm, was used for CDR3 identification, clonotype clustering and error correction. Lower-bound total TCR beta diversity was estimated with a nonparametric unseen species model using Euler transformation. TCRdb ran its own pipeline on the public reads, namely fastp trimming at Q25 and MiXCR clone calling, and kept in-frame beta chains. Entries are consolidated by CDR3 protein sequence, retaining the most common genes and DNA. The V and J calls and clone size come from TCRdb's table, not from the authors' own analysis. For this sample the table gives fewer than 2,000,000 distinct CDR3 sequences, of which approximately 32% were detected only once. The top ten constitute 11% of the sample.

As regards this clonotype: What this receptor recognizes is not known. Per-base quality was not reported, and no clone a single base away is much larger than it.

This sequence was found in a woman aged 30 to 39 in good health. The rearrangement joined TRBV5-5 to TRBJ1-4; TRBD1 lines up with 7 middle nucleotides. The sequencing sample was made of blood. The CDR3 in this case is CASSLLNTGEEKLFF. The nucleotide sequence reads as follows: TGTGCCAGCAGCTTGTTGAATACAGGGGAGGAAAAACTGTTTTTT.